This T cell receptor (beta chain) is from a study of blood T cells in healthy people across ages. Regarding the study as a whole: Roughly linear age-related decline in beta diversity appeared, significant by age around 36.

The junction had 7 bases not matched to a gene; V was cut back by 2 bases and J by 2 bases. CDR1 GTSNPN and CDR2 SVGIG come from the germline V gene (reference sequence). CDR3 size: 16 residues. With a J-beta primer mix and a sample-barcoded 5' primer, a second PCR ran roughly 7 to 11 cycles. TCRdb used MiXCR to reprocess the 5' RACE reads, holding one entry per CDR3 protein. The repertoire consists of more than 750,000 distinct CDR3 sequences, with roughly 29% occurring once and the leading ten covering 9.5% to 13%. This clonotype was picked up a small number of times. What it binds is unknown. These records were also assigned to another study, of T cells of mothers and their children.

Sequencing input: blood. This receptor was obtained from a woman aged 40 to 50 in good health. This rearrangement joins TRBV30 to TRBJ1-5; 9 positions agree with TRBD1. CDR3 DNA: TGTGCCTGGAGTCCGGGACAGGGCCTCGGCAATCAGCCCCAGCATTTT. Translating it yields CAWSPGQGLGNQPQHF. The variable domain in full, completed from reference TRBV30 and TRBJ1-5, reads SQTIHQWPATLVQPVGSPLSLECTVEGTSNPNLYWYRQAAGRGLQLLFYSVGIGQISSEVPQNLSASRPQDRQFILSSKKLLLSDSGFYLCAWSPGQGLGNQPQHFGDGTRLSIL.